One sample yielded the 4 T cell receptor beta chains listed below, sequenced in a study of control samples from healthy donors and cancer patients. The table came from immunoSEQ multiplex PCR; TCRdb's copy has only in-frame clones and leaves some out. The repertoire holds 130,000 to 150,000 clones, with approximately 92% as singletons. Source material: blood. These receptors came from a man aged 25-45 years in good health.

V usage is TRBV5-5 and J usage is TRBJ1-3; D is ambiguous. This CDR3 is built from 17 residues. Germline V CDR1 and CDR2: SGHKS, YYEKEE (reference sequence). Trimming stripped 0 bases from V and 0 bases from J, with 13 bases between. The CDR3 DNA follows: TGTGCCAGCAGCTTGGGTCGCGCGGGCGACTCTGGAAACACCATATATTTT. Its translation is CASSLGRAGDSGNTIYF.

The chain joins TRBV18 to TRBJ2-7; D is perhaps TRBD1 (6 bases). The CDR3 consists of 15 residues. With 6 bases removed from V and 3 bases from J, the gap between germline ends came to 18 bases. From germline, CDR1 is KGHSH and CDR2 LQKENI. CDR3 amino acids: CASSPGTNNYYEQYF. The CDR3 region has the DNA TGTGCCAGCTCCCCCGGGACAAACAACTACTACGAGCAGTACTTC.

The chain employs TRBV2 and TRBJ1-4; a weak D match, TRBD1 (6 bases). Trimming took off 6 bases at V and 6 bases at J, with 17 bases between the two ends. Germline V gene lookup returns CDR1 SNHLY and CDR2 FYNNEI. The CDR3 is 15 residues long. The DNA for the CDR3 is TGTGCCAGCAGCCCCGGACAGCGACGTGATGAAAAACTGTTTTTT. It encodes CASSPGQRRDEKLFF.

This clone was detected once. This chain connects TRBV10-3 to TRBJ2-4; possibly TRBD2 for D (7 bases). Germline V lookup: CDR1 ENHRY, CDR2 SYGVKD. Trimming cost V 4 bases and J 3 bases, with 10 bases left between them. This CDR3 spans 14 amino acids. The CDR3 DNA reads TGTGCCATCAGTGCAGGGGAGGGCAAAAACATTCAGTACTTC. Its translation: CAISAGEGKNIQYF.